This TCR beta chain was found in a study of multiple sclerosis patients with progressive multifocal leukoencephalopathy. Time point indicated: before natalizumab initiation. Sequencing was performed with immunoSEQ multiplex PCR; in TCRdb, only in-frame clones are kept and a portion is missing. The table includes some 30,000 clones, around 90% detected once. The receptor was isolated from a human donor with multiple sclerosis. Input material: PBMCs.

The CDR3 reads CASSSQGPKSPLHF. For the CDR3, the DNA is TGTGCCAGCAGTTCACAGGGTCCCAAATCACCCCTCCACTTT. The chain carries TRBV28 and TRBJ1-6; weak D call: TRBD1 (6 bases). Germline CDR1 and CDR2: MDHEN and SYDVKM. The CDR3 has 14 amino acids. V was pared by 4 bases and J by 10 bases, with 14 bases between.